A selection of T cell receptor beta chains follows, all from one sample in a study of T-cell memory formation after mild COVID-19. Using its own MiXCR run on the 5' RACE reads, TCRdb lists one record per CDR3 protein. This table has just under 350,000 distinct CDR3 sequences, roughly 13% appearing once. The specimen was PBMCs or a T cell subset sorted from them (not recorded which). These receptors all stem from a man aged 18 to 30 who had mild COVID-19 (a few samples of this study predate the infection). Cell type and time point are not known. Both conserved end residues are part of each CDR3. D genes are given only for firm matches. Expanded clones are given a class, and other clones once, few, many or no size at all.

TRBD1 NA TRBJ1-1 TRBV10-3 TGTGCCATTAAAACAGGGGAAGGCACTGAAGCTTTCTTT CAIKTGEGTEAFF
NA NA TRBJ1-6 TRBV2 TGTGCCAGCAACGGACCTCTACTCGATTCACCCCTCCACTTT CASNGPLLDSPLHF
NA few TRBJ2-2 TRBV20-1 TGCAGTGCGCGGACGGAGACGAACACCGGGGAGCTGTTTTTT CSARTETNTGELFF
NA NA TRBJ2-3 TRBV9 TGTGCCAGCAGCGGGACGGAGGGAATGGGTACGCAGTATTTT CASSGTEGMGTQYF
NA few TRBJ2-3 TRBV7-2 TGTGCCAGCAGCTGGACGGTACCGGGAGATACGCAGTATTTT CASSWTVPGDTQYF
NA few TRBJ2-1 TRBV12-3/TRBV12-4 TGTGCCAGCAGTTTTTACGGGGAAAGAAATGAGCAGTTCTTC CASSFYGERNEQFF
NA NA TRBJ2-1 TRBV4-2 TGTGCCAGCAGCCGATCTGGAAGCGGTGGGGACAATGAGCAGTTCTTC CASSRSGSGGDNEQFF
NA few TRBJ1-2 TRBV30 TGTGCCTGGAGTGGAGCGGCAGCTAACTATGGCTACACCTTC CAWSGAAANYGYTF
NA once TRBJ1-2 TRBV6-5 TGTGCCAGCAGGGCGGGAGGGGAGAACTATGGCTACACCTTC CASRAGGENYGYTF
TRBD2 NA TRBJ2-1 TRBV19 TGTGCCAGTAGTAATAGCGGGGCTTCATACAATGAGCAGTTCTTC CASSNSGASYNEQFF
TRBD2 few TRBJ2-3 TRBV7-9 TGTGCCAGCAGCTTAGCGGGACGGGGGGGCCAAGATACGCAGTATTTT CASSLAGRGGQDTQYF
NA few TRBJ2-1 TRBV7-6 TGTGCCAGCAGCTCCGCGGGGCTTCCCTACAATGAGCAGTTCTTC CASSSAGLPYNEQFF
NA few TRBJ2-1 TRBV5-5 TGTGCCAGCAGCTTACGGGCTAGCGACAATGAGCAGTTCTTC CASSLRASDNEQFF
NA many TRBJ1-2 TRBV7-8 TGTGCCAGCAGCTTAGTTTTTGGGTCTAACTATGGCTACACCTTC CASSLVFGSNYGYTF
NA few TRBJ2-4 TRBV5-1 TGCGCCAGCAGCTTGGGCGTGGGAAACATTCAGTACTTC CASSLGVGNIQYF
NA NA TRBJ1-6 TRBV7-2 TGTGCCAGCAGCTTAGACAGCAGAGGAAATTCACCCCTCCACTTT CASSLDSRGNSPLHF
NA NA TRBJ1-1 TRBV7-8 TGTGCCAGCAGCTTAAACCCAGGGCCCCTGGAAGCTTTCTTT CASSLNPGPLEAFF
TRBD2 many TRBJ2-1 TRBV7-9 TGTGCCAGCAGCTCCTGGACTAGCGGGGGCCAGGGGAATGAGCAGTTCTTC CASSSWTSGGQGNEQFF
NA NA TRBJ1-3 TRBV11-2 TGTGCCAGCAGCCCTACGACACGGTACTCTGGAAACACCATATATTTT CASSPTTRYSGNTIYF
NA few TRBJ1-1 TRBV7-2 TGTGCCAGCAGCTTATGGCAGGGAGCTGAAGCTTTCTTT CASSLWQGAEAFF
NA NA TRBJ1-1 TRBV9 TGTGCCAGCAGCGCGACAGGAGCCAACACTGAAGCTTTCTTT CASSATGANTEAFF
TRBD1 NA TRBJ2-2 TRBV29-1 TGCAGCGTTGAAGAGGGACCGGGACAGGCCCCCGGGGAGCTGTTTTTT CSVEEGPGQAPGELFF
TRBD1 NA TRBJ1-1 TRBV29-1 TGCAGCGTGCGGACAGGGAGGACTGAAGCTTTCTTT CSVRTGRTEAFF
TRBD2 few TRBJ2-5 TRBV18 TGTGCCAGCTCACGGCGGACTAGCGGGGGCCAAGAGACCCAGTACTTC CASSRRTSGGQETQYF
NA few TRBJ1-5 TRBV5-5 TGTGCCAGCAGCATACGGCGGAGCAATCAGCCCCAGCATTTT CASSIRRSNQPQHF
NA many TRBJ2-1 TRBV5-1 TGCGCCAGCAGCTTAGGCGAGATCGCTGAGCAGTTCTTC CASSLGEIAEQFF
NA few TRBJ2-4 TRBV11-3 TGTGCCAGCAGCTCAGGGGCCAGGGACATTCAGTACTTC CASSSGARDIQYF
NA NA TRBJ2-3 TRBV11-1 TGTGCCAGCAGCCAAGCGTGGGATACGCAGTATTTT CASSQAWDTQYF
NA few TRBJ2-2 TRBV4-3 TGCGCCAGCAGCCAAGGTTTGCTGGGGGAGCTGTTTTTT CASSQGLLGELFF
NA NA TRBJ2-1 TRBV6-2/TRBV6-3 TGTGCCAGCACCGAGGGCGGCACCCGAAAGCAGTTCTTC CASTEGGTRKQFF
NA few TRBJ1-4 TRBV6-2/TRBV6-3 TGTGCCAGCAGTTACCCCCAGAGTCAGGAGGCTGAAAAACTGTTTTTT CASSYPQSQEAEKLFF
NA NA TRBJ2-7 TRBV12-3/TRBV12-4 TGTGCCAGCAGTCCCCGGGACGGTCTTTTTCACGAGCAGTACTTC CASSPRDGLFHEQYF
NA few TRBJ1-2 TRBV18 TGTGCCAGCTCACCACCGTCGGCGGATGGCTACACCTTC CASSPPSADGYTF
NA few TRBJ1-1 TRBV21-1 TGTGCCAGCATCCCCACAGGGCCTGACACTGAAGCTTTCTTT CASIPTGPDTEAFF
NA NA TRBJ2-7 TRBV18 TGTGCCAGCTCACCAACAGGGTACAACGAGCAGTACTTC CASSPTGYNEQYF
NA few TRBJ2-5 TRBV11-2 TGTGCCAGCAGCTTAGAAGGGAGAGAGACCCAGTACTTC CASSLEGRETQYF
TRBD1 NA TRBJ2-1 TRBV18 TGTGCCAGCTCTCCAAGGGGGCAGCTAAACAATGAGCAGTTCTTC CASSPRGQLNNEQFF
TRBD1 NA TRBJ1-6 TRBV20-1 TGCAGTGCTGGGACAGGGGGCAATAATTCACCCCTCCACTTT CSAGTGGNNSPLHF
TRBD2 many TRBJ2-5 TRBV4-3 TGCGCCAGCAGCCAAGGGACTAGCCGAGAGACCCAGTACTTC CASSQGTSRETQYF
TRBD1 few TRBJ1-2 TRBV5-1 TGCGCCAGCAGCTCAACCGGGACAGGGGATGTCTATGGCTACACCTTC CASSSTGTGDVYGYTF
NA NA TRBJ1-1 TRBV5-4 TGTGCCAGCAGCTTGAAGGGGGTAGGTGACACTGAAGCTTTCTTT CASSLKGVGDTEAFF
TRBD1 NA TRBJ1-2 TRBV25-1 TGTGCCAGCAGTGAGGCAGGGACAGGGCAACGACATGGCTACACCTTC CASSEAGTGQRHGYTF
TRBD2 NA TRBJ2-5 TRBV29-1 TGCAGCGCTGGGACTAGCGTATTGCCCCAGTACTTC CSAGTSVLPQYF
NA few TRBJ2-2 TRBV24-1 TGTGCCACCGACGGAGGGGGAGCCGCGAACACCGGGGAGCTGTTTTTT CATDGGGAANTGELFF
NA few TRBJ2-3 TRBV7-9 TGTGCCAGCAGCTTATCGTCGCGTATTTACACAGATACGCAGTATTTT CASSLSSRIYTDTQYF
NA few TRBJ2-7 TRBV12-3/TRBV12-4 TGTGCCAGCTCAATGGACAGCCAGTCCTACGAGCAGTACTTC CASSMDSQSYEQYF
NA few TRBJ2-1 TRBV7-2 TGTGCCAGCATCGCCCGAGGGGGACCCTACAATGAGCAGTTCTTC CASIARGGPYNEQFF